Detailed here is one T cell receptor (beta chain). Trimming took off 9 bases at V and 4 bases at J, with 15 bases between the two ends. Germline-derived CDR1 and CDR2 are LNHDA and SQIVND (reference sequence). The CDR3 loop spans 14 amino acids. This sample was taken from a study of blood T cell repertoires in COVID-19. Study-wide background: Material from acute and convalescent COVID-19 was sourced from the United States, Italy and Spain. In each case, the material was cDNA or gDNA derived from T cells, B-cell-depleted T cells, or PBMCs.

Original methodology: For nucleated cells, counts were estimated from reference gene primer amplification. Profiling relied on immunoSEQ multiplex PCR, and the TCRdb table lists in-frame clones only, not all of them. V and J calls and clone size come straight from that table; D and trimming were deduced from the DNA. The data contain 200,000 to 300,000 clones, roughly 89% of them seen just once; the ten biggest clones take up roughly 1.4%. The receptor comes from a woman aged 40 to 55 who had recovered from COVID-19. The chain is built from TRBV19 and TRBJ1-4; D possibly corresponds to TRBD1 (6 bases). The sample was peripheral blood. DNA of the CDR3: TGTGCCAGCACCCCCGGACAGCGTAATGAAAAACTGTTTTTT. As protein: CASTPGQRNEKLFF.